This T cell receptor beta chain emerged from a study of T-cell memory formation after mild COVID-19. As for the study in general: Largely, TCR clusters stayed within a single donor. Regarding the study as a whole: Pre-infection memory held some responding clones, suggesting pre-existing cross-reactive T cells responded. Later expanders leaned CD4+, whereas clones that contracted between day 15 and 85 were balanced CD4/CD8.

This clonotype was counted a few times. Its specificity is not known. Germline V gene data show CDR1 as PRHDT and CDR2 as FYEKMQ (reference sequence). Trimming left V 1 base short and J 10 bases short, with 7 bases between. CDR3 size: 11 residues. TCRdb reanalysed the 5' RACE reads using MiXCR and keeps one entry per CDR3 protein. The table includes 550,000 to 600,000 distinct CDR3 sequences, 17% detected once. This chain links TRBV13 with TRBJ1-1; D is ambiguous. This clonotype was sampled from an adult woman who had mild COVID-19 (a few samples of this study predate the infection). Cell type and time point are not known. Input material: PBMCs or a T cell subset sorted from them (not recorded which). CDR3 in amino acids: CASSLEGGAFF. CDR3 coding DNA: TGTGCCAGCAGCTTAGAGGGTGGAGCTTTCTTT.